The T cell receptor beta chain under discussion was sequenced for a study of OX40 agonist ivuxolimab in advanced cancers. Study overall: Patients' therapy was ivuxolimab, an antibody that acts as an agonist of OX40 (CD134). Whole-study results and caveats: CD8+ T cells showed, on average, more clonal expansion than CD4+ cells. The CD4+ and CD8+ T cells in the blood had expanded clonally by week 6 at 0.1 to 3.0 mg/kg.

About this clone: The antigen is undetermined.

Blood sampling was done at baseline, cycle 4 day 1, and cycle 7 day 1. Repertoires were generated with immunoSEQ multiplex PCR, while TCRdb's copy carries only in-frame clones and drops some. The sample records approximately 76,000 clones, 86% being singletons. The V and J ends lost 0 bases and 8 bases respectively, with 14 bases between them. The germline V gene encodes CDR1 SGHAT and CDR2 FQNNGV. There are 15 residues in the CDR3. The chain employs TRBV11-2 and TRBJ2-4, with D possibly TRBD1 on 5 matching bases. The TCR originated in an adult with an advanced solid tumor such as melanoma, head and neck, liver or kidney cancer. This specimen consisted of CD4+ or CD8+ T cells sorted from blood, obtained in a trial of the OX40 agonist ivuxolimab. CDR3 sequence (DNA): TGTGCCAGCAGCTTAGATAGGGGCAGGCGAGACATTCAGTACTTC. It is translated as CASSLDRGRRDIQYF.